The 2 T cell receptor beta chains listed next were all sequenced from one sample in a study of OX40 agonist ivuxolimab in advanced cancers. Using immunoSEQ multiplex PCR, the repertoire was profiled, and TCRdb retains in-frame clones only, with some absent. The repertoire holds fewer than 20,000 clones, with around 92% as singletons. The sample here was CD4+ or CD8+ T cells sorted from blood, taken in a trial of the OX40 agonist ivuxolimab. These receptors were taken from an adult with an advanced solid tumor such as melanoma, head and neck, liver or kidney cancer.

This clone appeared once. The rearrangement links TRBV28 to TRBJ2-7; TRBD1 might be the D (6 bases). V lost 5 bases and J lost 1, with 15 bases in between. CDR1 and CDR2 (germline): MDHEN, SYDVKM. The length of the CDR3 is 15 residues. CDR3 in DNA: TGTGCCAGCAGTCTACCACAGGGAAGGTCCTACGAGCAGTACTTC. The encoded protein is CASSLPQGRSYEQYF.

This chain connects TRBV6-5 to TRBJ1-1; possibly TRBD1 for D (5 bases). CDR1 MNHEY and CDR2 SVGAGI come from the germline V gene. The ends were cut back, 8 bases at V and 6 bases at J, with 16 bases in the middle. CDR3 length: 13 amino acids. The DNA of the CDR3 is TGTGCCAGCGTTACCTCGGGGCTGGCTGAAGCTTTCTTT. Its translation: CASVTSGLAEAFF.